This entry lists 21 T cell receptor beta chains sequenced from one sample in a study of T cells after yellow fever vaccination. TCRdb called the 5' RACE reads again in MiXCR, with one record for every CDR3 protein. The sample carries just under 600,000 distinct CDR3 sequences, approximately 12% recorded once. The sample was PBMCs, taken on the day of the yellow fever booster vaccination. The receptors here all came from a man aged 25-40 years who received the YFV17D yellow fever vaccine.

J is TRBJ2-1 and V is TRBV20-1; a weak D match, TRBD2 (6 bases). The germline V and J ends were trimmed by 3 bases and 1 base, with 16 bases remaining between them. The germline V gene encodes CDR1 DFQATT and CDR2 SNEGSKA (reference sequence). This CDR3 has 16 residues. CDR3 bases: TGCAGTGCTAGTGGGTTAGCGGATTATTCCTACAATGAGCAGTTCTTC. Translated: CSASGLADYSYNEQFF.

The V call is TRBV7-9, the J call TRBJ2-1; D possibly corresponds to TRBD2 (6 bases). Germline V gene sequence: CDR1 SEHNR, CDR2 FQNEAQ (reference sequence). V gave up 2 bases and J gave up 6 bases, with 17 bases separating them. The CDR3 is 16 amino acids. CDR3 sequence: CASSLLGGVWGNEQFF. The CDR3 DNA reads as TGTGCCAGCAGCTTATTGGGCGGGGTCTGGGGCAATGAGCAGTTCTTC.

The rearrangement uses TRBV9 and TRBJ1-5; D not resolved. The V gene lost 0 bases and the J gene lost 6 bases, with 7 bases spanning the gap. Germline V gives CDR1 SGDLS, CDR2 YYNGEE. This CDR3 region has 13 residues. For the CDR3, the DNA is TGTGCCAGCAGCGTAGTTGTTGGTCAGCCCCAGCATTTT. It translates to CASSVVVGQPQHF.

The table lists this clonotype with a few counts. V usage is TRBV7-9 and J usage is TRBJ2-3, with D hard to call. V dropped 11 bases and J dropped 2 bases, with 17 bases sitting between them. Germline V gene data show CDR1 as SEHNR and CDR2 as FQNEAQ (reference sequence). The CDR3 has 14 amino acids. The CDR3 DNA is TGTGCCGGATTGACACCGAGGACCACAGATACGCAGTATTTT. Translated, it gives CAGLTPRTTDTQYF.

This clonotype was seen a few times. The chain carries TRBV2 and TRBJ1-2, with D possibly TRBD1 on 5 matching bases. The CDR3 contains 16 residues. The germline V gene encodes CDR1 SNHLY and CDR2 FYNNEI. V shed 4 bases and J shed 2 bases, with 17 bases lying between them. CDR3 in amino acids: CASSGRVFGLNYGYTF. DNA of the CDR3: TGTGCCAGCAGTGGCAGGGTTTTCGGACTGAACTATGGCTACACCTTC. Based on the CDR3 plus reference TRBV2 and TRBJ1-2, the full variable domain is EPEVTQTPSHQVTQMGQEVILRCVPISNHLYFYWYRQILGQKVEFLVSFYNNEISEKSEIFDDQFSVERPDGSNFTLKIRSTKLEDSAMYFCASSGRVFGLNYGYTFGSGTRLTVV.

V usage is TRBV4-3 and J usage is TRBJ2-5; a possible D gene is TRBD2 (7 bases). Germline CDR1 reads LGHNA; CDR2 reads YSLEER. V gave up 1 base and J gave up 3 bases, with 21 bases separating them. The CDR3 has 18 amino acids. The CDR3 region has the DNA TGCGCCAGCAGCCAAGGAAACCGGGGGCTAGCGGCAAAAGAGACCCAGTACTTC. Translating it yields CASSQGNRGLAAKETQYF.

Only a few counts were recorded for this clonotype. The rearrangement uses TRBV6-2 or TRBV6-3 and TRBJ1-6; unclear D gene. The V gene's germline CDR1 is MNHEY and CDR2 SVGEGT. V was pared by 8 bases and J by 6 bases, with 11 bases between. The CDR3 sequence is 13 residues long. CDR3 nucleotide sequence: TGTGCCAGCCGGTCGAGCGGTAATTCACCCCTCCACTTT. Protein: CASRSSGNSPLHF.

In this sample, this clonotype turned up a few times. This chain joins TRBV4-2 and TRBJ2-5; 7 bases fit TRBD1. The CDR3 consists of 16 residues. The V gene's germline CDR1 is LGHNA and CDR2 YNFKEQ. J lost 5 bases, V lost 1 base, and 10 bases had no gene match. The CDR3 DNA reads TGTGCCAGCAGCCAAGCGACAGGGATTGAGTGGGAGACCCAGTACTTC. Translation gives CASSQATGIEWETQYF.

As to this clonotype: One end of the junction fails to match germline, which may point to a read error. The rearrangement links TRBV7-2 to TRBJ2-1, with 9 bases fitting TRBD1. The CDR3 runs 13 residues. CDR1 and CDR2 (germline): SGHTA, FQGNSA. The CDR3 region has the DNA TGTGCCAGCAGCGCGAACACAGGGGGCGAGCGGTTCTTC. Protein product: CASSANTGGERFF.

This clonotype turned up a few times. The chain is built from TRBV5-1 and TRBJ2-1; 7 bases map to TRBD2. The V and J ends lost 4 bases and 0 bases, in that order; junction bases with no gene match: 10. Germline CDR1 reads SGHRS; CDR2 reads YFSETQ. The CDR3 has 17 amino acids. Written as DNA, the CDR3 is TGCGCCAGCAGCCTGGGGGGGAGGCTCGTCTCCTACAATGAGCAGTTCTTC. Amino acid sequence: CASSLGGRLVSYNEQFF. The whole variable domain, filled in from reference TRBV5-1 and TRBJ2-1, reads KAGVTQTPRYLIKTRGQQVTLSCSPISGHRSVSWYQQTPGQGLQFLFEYFSETQRNKGNFPGRFSGRQFSNSRSEMNVSTLELGDSALYLCASSLGGRLVSYNEQFFGPGTRLTVL.

Comment on this clonotype: Relative to the germline gene, one junction end is altered; a read error may explain this. V and J are TRBV20-1 and TRBJ2-3; 9 bases match TRBD2. Germline V CDR1 and CDR2: DFQATT, SNEGSKA (reference sequence). The CDR3 contains 16 residues. CDR3 loop: CSASSQLAGTTDTPYF. The CDR3 DNA sequence: TGCAGTGCTAGCTCTCAACTAGCGGGTACCACAGATACGCCGTATTTT.

This clonotype was seen a handful of times. V and J are TRBV20-1 and TRBJ2-1, with 12 bases matching TRBD1. Germline trimming cut 5 bases from V and 7 bases from J; bases unmatched to any gene: 9. The germline gives CDR1 DFQATT, CDR2 SNEGSKA (reference sequence). There are 15 residues in the CDR3. This chain's CDR3 is CSAETGQGARNEQFF. Written as DNA, the CDR3 is TGCAGTGCTGAGACGGGACAGGGGGCTCGAAATGAGCAGTTCTTC.

This chain links TRBV29-1 with TRBJ2-6; 7 bases agree with TRBD2. V shed 5 bases, J shed 0 bases, and the junction held 7 bases outside the gene matches. CDR1 SQVTM and CDR2 ANQGSEA come from the germline V gene. CDR3 length equals 16 residues. This CDR3 is CSVSAGSASGANVLTF. The CDR3 bases are TGCAGCGTTTCAGCGGGATCGGCCTCTGGGGCCAACGTCCTGACTTTC.

This clonotype was detected only a few times. The genes are TRBV4-3 and TRBJ1-3, with unresolved D. In germline, CDR1 is LGHNA, CDR2 YSLEER. Trimming took 1 base from V and 4 from J, leaving 14 bases between them. The CDR3 length is 16 residues. DNA for the CDR3: TGCGCCAGCAGCCAAGTACGGGCCCGGCCCGGAAACACCATATATTTT. Translation gives CASSQVRARPGNTIYF.

CDR3 in amino acids: CASSLTYSGNEQFF. As DNA, the CDR3 is TGTGCCAGCAGCTTGACCTATAGCGGTAATGAGCAGTTCTTC. The rearrangement links TRBV5-4 to TRBJ2-1; tentative D call: TRBD2 (6 bases). V was shortened by 1 base and J by 7 bases, with 12 bases between the two germline ends. This CDR3 spans 14 amino acids. The V gene's germline CDR1 is SGHNT and CDR2 YYREEE (reference sequence).

This clonotype was seen only a few times. This chain joins TRBV28 and TRBJ2-3; D might be TRBD1 (6 bases). This CDR3 has 15 residues. In germline, CDR1 is MDHEN, CDR2 SYDVKM. Between the trimmed V and J ends, which lost 6 bases and 2 bases, there was a span of 15 bases. The CDR3 coding sequence is TGTGCCAGCAGGCAAGGGGGTAGGGCCACAGATACGCAGTATTTT. Its translation: CASRQGGRATDTQYF.

A word on this clonotype: A much larger clone is a single base away; this may be a read error. The CDR3 ends on some other residue instead of the conserved phenylalanine or tryptophan, so this is likely a read error. V gene TRBV24-1 combines with J gene TRBJ2-5, with D tentatively TRBD1 (6 bases). The CDR3 totals 15 residues. Germline CDR1 reads KGHDR; CDR2 reads SFDVKD. V shed 5 bases and J shed 4 bases, with 16 bases lying between them. The DNA of the CDR3 is TGTGCCACCAGTGCACTGGGGGCCCCTGGAGAGACCCAGTACCTC. Translated, it gives CATSALGAPGETQYL.

This clonotype came up a few times. The chain has TRBV10-2 and TRBJ2-1; 10 positions match TRBD2. CDR3 length equals 17 residues. V lost 6 bases to trimming and J lost 8 bases; unmatched junction nucleotides: 16. Looked up from germline, CDR1 is WSHSY and CDR2 is SAAADI. CDR3 protein: CASRESLAGAPGDEQFF. The DNA for the CDR3 is TGCGCCAGCAGGGAAAGTCTAGCGGGAGCGCCGGGGGATGAGCAGTTCTTC.

This clonotype was observed once. V is TRBV9 and J is TRBJ2-2; 7 positions match TRBD2. The CDR3 is 17 amino acids. Losses at the gene ends were 0 bases for V and 4 bases for J; bases not matched to a gene: 9. The V gene's germline CDR1 is SGDLS and CDR2 YYNGEE. This CDR3 reads CASSVAGAGASTGELFF. The CDR3 DNA reads as TGTGCCAGCAGCGTAGCTGGGGCGGGAGCATCCACCGGGGAGCTGTTTTTT.

The CDR3 protein is CSARASDYGYTF. The CDR3 region has the DNA TGCAGTGCTAGAGCTAGTGACTATGGCTACACCTTC. This chain connects TRBV20-1 to TRBJ1-2; D is ambiguous. The CDR3 sequence is 12 residues long. Germline CDR1 and CDR2: DFQATT and SNEGSKA (reference sequence). With 1 base removed from V and 3 bases from J, the gap between germline ends came to 6 bases.

This clonotype was observed at least ten times. V usage is TRBV7-8 and J usage is TRBJ1-6; D call uncertain. V lost 0 bases and J 0 bases, leaving 9 bases between the germline ends. Per germline, CDR1 SGHVS and CDR2 FQNEAQ. The CDR3 loop spans 17 amino acids. Here the CDR3 DNA reads TGTGCCAGCAGCTTAGCTGGTCGGAACTCCTATAATTCACCCCTCCACTTT. The encoded protein is CASSLAGRNSYNSPLHF.